These 24 T cell receptor beta chains were all obtained from the same sample, sequenced in a study of human T cells and chemical hapten exposure. Indicated time point: patch test 1, 2 weeks after DPC sensitization. Treatment noted: therapeutic diphenylcyclopropenone sensitization with weekly scalp DPC. TCRdb passed the RACE reads through MiXCR, listing each CDR3 protein once. This sample has 95,000 to 130,000 distinct CDR3 sequences; 9% to 13% occur once, and the top ten carry approximately 1.4%. The sample in question was whole blood, obtained in connection with sensitization to the hapten diphenylcyclopropenone (DPC). The receptor set was obtained from a woman aged 45-65 years with alopecia areata. Some clones in this sample may be carry-over from other donors' samples.

This clonotype was counted a few times. Written as DNA, the CDR3 is TGTGCCAGCAGATCTCAGGGGGATGAGCAGTTCTTC. It codes for CASRSQGDEQFF. The genes are TRBV6-4 and TRBJ2-1; 7 nucleotides match TRBD1. Losses at the gene ends were 6 bases for V and 8 bases for J; bases not matched to a gene: 4. The CDR3 length is 12 residues. CDR1 MRHNA and CDR2 SNTAGT come from the germline V gene.

This chain links TRBV4-3 with TRBJ2-7; perhaps TRBD1 as D (5 bases). The CDR3 is 15 amino acids. CDR1 and CDR2 from the germline V gene are LGHNA and YSLEER. Deletions cut 0 bases from V and 5 bases from J, with 14 bases between. CDR3 bases: TGCGCCAGCAGCCAAGATTTGCAGGGCCCCAACGAGCAGTACTTC. As protein: CASSQDLQGPNEQYF.

This clonotype was counted ten times or more. This chain joins TRBV6-2 or TRBV6-3 and TRBJ2-1; possible D gene TRBD1, 5 bases. Trimming took off 0 bases at V and 13 bases at J, with 19 bases between the two ends. Germline loops: CDR1 MNHEY, CDR2 SVGEGT. This CDR3 has 15 amino acids. CDR3 sequence: CASSYSILDNPLQFF. The CDR3 coding sequence is TGTGCCAGCAGTTACTCGATTCTGGACAACCCTTTACAGTTCTTC.

The chain links TRBV7-2 to TRBJ2-7, with D unresolved. The CDR3 has 12 amino acids. CDR1 SGHTA and CDR2 FQGNSA come from the germline V gene. Deletions cut 4 bases from V and 4 bases from J, with 8 bases between. CDR3 sequence: CASSSSRYEQYF. For the CDR3, the DNA is TGTGCCAGCAGCTCATCACGATACGAGCAGTACTTC.

V usage is TRBV28 and J usage is TRBJ2-1, with unresolved D. The CDR3 consists of 11 residues. Germline V gives CDR1 MDHEN, CDR2 SYDVKM. With 5 bases removed from V and 13 bases from J, the gap between germline ends came to 12 bases. CDR3 DNA sequence: TGTGCCAGCAGTCTGCCTACAGCACAGTTCTTC. It yields the protein CASSLPTAQFF.

In this sample, this clonotype turned up many times. The chain is built from TRBV10-3 and TRBJ2-7, with 7 nucleotides matching TRBD2. This CDR3 spans 14 amino acids. Germline V lookup: CDR1 ENHRY, CDR2 SYGVKD. Trimming removed 3 bases from V and 3 bases from J; junction bases left unmatched: 5. The DNA for the CDR3 is TGTGCCATCAGTGATGCGGGAGAGGTCTACGAGCAGTACTTC. This codes for CAISDAGEVYEQYF.

This clonotype was counted only a few times. The chain couples TRBV5-1 to TRBJ1-2, with a tentative D call TRBD1 (5 bases). CDR1 SGHRS and CDR2 YFSETQ come from the germline V gene. The V gene lost 0 bases and the J gene lost 6 bases, with 15 bases spanning the gap. The CDR3 is 15 amino acids. This CDR3 is CASSLAGGTADGYTF. The CDR3 DNA sequence: TGCGCCAGCAGCTTGGCCGGCGGGACTGCCGATGGCTACACCTTC.

The CDR3 nucleotides are TGTGCCAGCAGTGGGGGTGGGTTGTCTGGAAACACCATATATTTT. Translation: CASSGGGLSGNTIYF. The gene calls are TRBV2 and TRBJ1-3; D not certain. This CDR3 is built from 15 residues. Germline V gene data show CDR1 as SNHLY and CDR2 as FYNNEI. Trimming removed 4 bases at V and 1 base at J, with 11 bases between.

This clonotype turned up a few times. The rearrangement uses TRBV27 and TRBJ1-6, with TRBD1 matching 9 bases. Germline assignment: CDR1 MNHEY and CDR2 SMNVEV (reference sequence). J gave up 9 bases and V 5 bases, and 8 bases lay outside the gene matches. This CDR3 is built from 15 residues. CDR3 sequence: CASSPVTGGISPLHF. The CDR3 nucleotides are TGTGCCAGCAGTCCCGTGACAGGGGGGATTTCACCCCTCCACTTT.

This clonotype was detected ten times or more. The V call is TRBV2, the J call TRBJ1-6; D remains unclear. The CDR3 is 10 residues long. Trimming took 3 bases from V and 14 from J, leaving 5 bases between them. CDR1 and CDR2 (germline): SNHLY, FYNNEI. The CDR3 protein is CASSEVTLHF. The CDR3 DNA sequence: TGTGCCAGCAGTGAGGTGACCCTCCACTTT.

This clonotype was found many times. J is TRBJ2-2 and V is TRBV10-2, with 9 bases that match TRBD1. Trimming at V came to 4 bases and at J to 5 bases, leaving 5 bases not matched to a gene. CDR1 and CDR2 (germline): WSHSY, SAAADI. The CDR3 is 15 residues long. This chain's CDR3 is CASSGATGGTGELFF. The CDR3 coding sequence is TGCGCCAGCAGTGGGGCGACAGGGGGAACCGGGGAGCTGTTTTTT.

The chain employs TRBV11-2 and TRBJ2-2, with 7 bases that match TRBD2. The germline gives CDR1 SGHAT, CDR2 FQNNGV. This CDR3 comprises 16 residues. Losses at the gene ends were 3 bases for V and 0 bases for J; bases not matched to a gene: 4. The CDR3 DNA sequence: TGTGCCAGCAGCTTCCTAGCGGACACGAACACCGGGGAGCTGTTTTTT. Translating it yields CASSFLADTNTGELFF.

This clonotype was detected only a few times. The gene calls are TRBV7-9 and TRBJ2-7, with a weak D call TRBD1 (6 bases). CDR1 is SEHNR and CDR2 is FQNEAQ in the germline V gene (reference sequence). The CDR3 has 14 residues. V shed 0 bases and J shed 5 bases, with 11 bases lying between them. CDR3 DNA: TGTGCCAGCAGCTTAGCAGAGGGGGACCACGAGCAGTACTTC. The encoded protein is CASSLAEGDHEQYF.

The table lists this clonotype with a few counts. This chain uses TRBV28 with TRBJ2-7; possible D gene TRBD2, 5 bases. Germline V CDR1 and CDR2: MDHEN, SYDVKM. Trimming removed 9 bases at V and 3 bases at J, with 15 bases between. The CDR3 covers 13 residues. The CDR3 sequence: CASTPGNLYEQYF. As DNA, the CDR3 is TGTGCCAGTACTCCCGGGAATCTCTACGAGCAGTACTTC.

A few counts support this clonotype. In nucleotides, the CDR3 is TGTGCCAGCAGCCCCTGGACTAGCGGGGACCAAGAGACCCAGTACTTC. This gives the protein CASSPWTSGDQETQYF. V and J are TRBV3-1 and TRBJ2-5; 12 nucleotides align to TRBD2. The V gene's germline CDR1 is LGHDT and CDR2 YNNKEL (reference sequence). V was pared by 4 bases and J by 0 bases, with 3 bases of the junction left unmatched. The CDR3 has 16 residues.

This clonotype was recorded a few times. The chain joins TRBV7-6 to TRBJ2-2; 7 bases are shared with TRBD2. The CDR3 spans 15 residues. Trimming took 2 bases from V and 7 from J; bases not matched to a gene: 7. CDR1 is SGHVS, CDR2 FNYEAQ, per germline. The CDR3 DNA reads as TGTGCCAGCAGCTTACAAAGCGGGGAGGGCGGGGAGCTGTTTTTT. Residues: CASSLQSGEGGELFF. Full variable domain (rest looked up from reference TRBV7-6 and TRBJ2-2): GAGVSQSPRYKVTKRGQDVALRCDPISGHVSLYWYRQALGQGPEFLTYFNYEAQQDKSGLPNDRFSAERPEGSISTLTIQRTEQRDSAMYRCASSLQSGEGGELFFGEGSRLTVL.

This clonotype showed up just a few times. The V gene is TRBV19, the J gene TRBJ2-2, with 9 bases fitting TRBD2. The trim removed 5 bases at V and 4 bases at J, leaving 5 bases unmatched. The CDR3 totals 15 residues. Germline V gives CDR1 LNHDA, CDR2 SQIVND (reference sequence). The CDR3 nucleotides are TGTGCCAGTAGTCTCCATAGCGGGAGCACCGGGGAGCTGTTTTTT. This encodes CASSLHSGSTGELFF.

The chain has TRBV6-1 and TRBJ2-1; the D gene could be TRBD1 or TRBD2 (5 bases each). The germline V and J ends were trimmed by 3 bases and 3 bases, with 12 bases remaining between them. Germline CDR1 reads MNHNS; CDR2 reads SASEGT. The CDR3 covers 15 residues. The CDR3 DNA follows: TGTGCCAGCAGTGACGGTGGGACGGTCTACAATGAGCAGTTCTTC. Translated, it gives CASSDGGTVYNEQFF.

The rearrangement joins TRBV19 to TRBJ1-1; D remains unclear. The CDR3 spans 14 residues. V was pared by 3 bases and J by 1 base, with 9 bases between. Germline V gene lookup returns CDR1 LNHDA and CDR2 SQIVND (reference sequence). In DNA form, the CDR3 reads TGTGCCAGTAGTATTGGTCACGGGAACACTGAAGCTTTCTTT. It specifies CASSIGHGNTEAFF.

This chain uses TRBV28 with TRBJ1-6, with D tentatively TRBD1 (6 bases). CDR1 is MDHEN, CDR2 SYDVKM, per germline. The V end was cut by 5 bases, the J end by 12 bases, with 23 bases between. The CDR3 length is 16 residues. The CDR3 loop is CASSQTGTPVNRPLHF. The CDR3 DNA is TGTGCCAGCAGTCAAACCGGGACACCCGTTAATAGACCCCTCCACTTT.

This clonotype has more than one count but fewer than ten. The chain links TRBV11-2 to TRBJ2-1; 9 bases are a match to TRBD2. Germline loops: CDR1 SGHAT, CDR2 FQNNGV. CDR3 length: 15 residues. J was trimmed by 10 bases and V by 1 base; bases with no gene match: 8. The CDR3 nucleotides are TGTGCCAGCAGCTTAGGTAGCGGGGGTCCGGGCGAGCAGTTCTTC. Translation: CASSLGSGGPGEQFF.

The V and J genes are TRBV6-2 or TRBV6-3 and TRBJ2-1, with TRBD2 as a possible D gene (6 bases). In germline, CDR1 is MNHEY, CDR2 SVGEGT. V was shortened by 2 bases and J by 7 bases, with 18 bases between the two germline ends. This CDR3 has 16 amino acids. CDR3 amino acids: CASSYNGAGSGNEQFF. The CDR3 DNA reads as TGTGCCAGCAGTTACAACGGCGCGGGGTCAGGTAATGAGCAGTTCTTC.

This clonotype was seen ten or more times. CDR3 loop: CSVGGDQPQHF. The CDR3, as DNA: TGCAGCGTTGGGGGGGATCAGCCCCAGCATTTT. This sequence joins TRBV29-1 and TRBJ1-5, with D possibly matching TRBD1 (5 bases). CDR3 length: 11 amino acids. Germline V lookup: CDR1 SQVTM, CDR2 ANQGSEA. The germline V and J ends were trimmed by 4 bases and 5 bases, with 6 bases remaining between them. Looking up the rest from reference TRBV29-1 and TRBJ1-5 gives the full variable domain: SAVISQKPSRDICQRGTSLTIQCQVDSQVTMMFWYRQQPGQSLTLIATANQGSEATYESGFVIDKFPISRPNLTFSTLTVSNMSPEDSSIYLCSVGGDQPQHFGDGTRLSIL.

The genes are TRBV5-5 and TRBJ1-5; no reliable D call. Trimming pared 6 bases from V and 2 bases from J, leaving 12 bases between. The CDR3 totals 14 residues. Germline V lookup: CDR1 SGHKS, CDR2 YYEKEE (reference sequence). The CDR3 sequence: CASTFGFGNQPQHF. CDR3 DNA: TGTGCCAGCACCTTTGGGTTTGGCAATCAGCCCCAGCATTTT.